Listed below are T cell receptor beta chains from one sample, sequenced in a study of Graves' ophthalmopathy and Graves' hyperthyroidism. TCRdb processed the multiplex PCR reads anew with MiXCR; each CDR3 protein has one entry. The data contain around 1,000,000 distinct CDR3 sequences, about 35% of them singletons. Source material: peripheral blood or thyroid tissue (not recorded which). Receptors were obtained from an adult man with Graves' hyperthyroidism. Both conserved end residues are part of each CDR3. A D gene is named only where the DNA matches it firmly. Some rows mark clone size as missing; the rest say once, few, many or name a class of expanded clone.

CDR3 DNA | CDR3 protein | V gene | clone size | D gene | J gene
TGCAGCGTTGATTGGCTTATCAGGCCAGGGTCCGACGAGCAGTACTTC | CSVDWLIRPGSDEQYF | TRBV29-1 | many | - | TRBJ2-7
TGTGCCAGCAGTTTATCCCCCGTAACCTACGAGCAGTACTTC | CASSLSPVTYEQYF | TRBV7-9 | - | - | TRBJ2-7
TGTGCCAGCAGCTTCGAGTCCTCCTACGAGCAGTACTTC | CASSFESSYEQYF | TRBV7-2 | many | - | TRBJ2-7
TGTGCCAGCGGTTCGTATGACACTGAAGCTTTCTTT | CASGSYDTEAFF | TRBV12-3/TRBV12-4 | - | - | TRBJ1-1
TGTGCCAGCGGCACGAGGATCCGGGATTCACCCCTCCACTTT | CASGTRIRDSPLHF | TRBV7-2 | - | - | TRBJ1-6
TGTGCCAGTACGGGACAGATCAACTATGGCTACACCTTC | CASTGQINYGYTF | TRBV19 | - | TRBD1 | TRBJ1-2
TGCAGCGTTGAAGGGGGGGGCCAGCCACCTGGAAACACCATATATTTT | CSVEGGGQPPGNTIYF | TRBV29-1 | many | - | TRBJ1-3
TGTGCCACGGACAGGGGAGTCGGCTACACCTTC | CATDRGVGYTF | TRBV2 | - | TRBD1 | TRBJ1-2
TGTGCCAGCACTGGGGTACTCCAAGAGACCCAGTACTTC | CASTGVLQETQYF | TRBV12-3/TRBV12-4 | few | - | TRBJ2-5
TGCGCCAGCAGTGAGTCACCGGGATACTACGAGCAGTACTTC | CASSESPGYYEQYF | TRBV10-2 | many | - | TRBJ2-7
TGTGCCAGCAGCGAGTATAGTAGGCCCGAGCAGTACTTC | CASSEYSRPEQYF | TRBV5-5 | many | - | TRBJ2-7
TGCAGCGCCCGGTCGGGGGACAGCACCGGGGAGCTGTTTTTT | CSARSGDSTGELFF | TRBV29-1 | - | - | TRBJ2-2
TGCAGCGTTTTCGGGGGGCCTAACTATGGCTACACCTTC | CSVFGGPNYGYTF | TRBV29-1 | many | - | TRBJ1-2
TGTGCCAGCAGGGGACTACAAGAGACCCAGTACTTC | CASRGLQETQYF | TRBV2 | - | TRBD2 | TRBJ2-5
TGTGCCATCAGCGGACAGATGCATCAGCCCCAGCATTTT | CAISGQMHQPQHF | TRBV10-3 | many | - | TRBJ1-5
TGCAGCGCACGACTAGTCTACGAGCAGTACTTC | CSARLVYEQYF | TRBV29-1 | - | - | TRBJ2-7
TGTGCCACCAGCAGAGTTTCGGGGTCTAGCGGAGACCAAGAGACCCAGTACTTC | CATSRVSGSSGDQETQYF | TRBV15 | - | TRBD2 | TRBJ2-5
TGTGCCAGCAGTGAAGCGTGGGACCGAAGACATTATGGCTACACCTTC | CASSEAWDRRHYGYTF | TRBV6-1 | - | - | TRBJ1-2
TGTGCCAGCAGCTTAACTAGTTCCGTCACCGGGGAGCTGTTTTTT | CASSLTSSVTGELFF | TRBV7-9 | few | - | TRBJ2-2
TGCGCCAGCAGCAGCGGGTCGGTTTCACCCCTCCACTTT | CASSSGSVSPLHF | TRBV5-1 | - | - | TRBJ1-6
TGCAGTGCTAGAGATTCTGGACGGTTCCAAGAGACCCAGTACTTC | CSARDSGRFQETQYF | TRBV20-1 | many | - | TRBJ2-5
TGTGCCAGCAGTTTGCCAGGGGGCGCGGGCAATCAGCCCCAGCATTTT | CASSLPGGAGNQPQHF | TRBV12-3/TRBV12-4 | many | TRBD1 | TRBJ1-5
TGTGCCAGCAGAGGGACAGGGAGGGTGGCCCAGTACTTC | CASRGTGRVAQYF | TRBV28 | - | TRBD1 | TRBJ2-5
TGTGCCAGCAGCTTTCAACACCAGAGGAGCGGTCAGACCCAGTACTTC | CASSFQHQRSGQTQYF | TRBV12-3/TRBV12-4 | many | - | TRBJ2-5
TGTGCCAGCAGGGGCTTCCCCCAGGGGCGCAGGAGTGACTATGGCTACACCTTC | CASRGFPQGRRSDYGYTF | TRBV10-3 | few | - | TRBJ1-2
TGTGCCAGCAGCTTAATGGGGGACAGGGTAAACCAGCCCCAGCATTTT | CASSLMGDRVNQPQHF | TRBV7-8 | many | TRBD1 | TRBJ1-5
TGTGCCAGCAGCTTGGATCTGGGGGGAGAGACCCAGTACTTC | CASSLDLGGETQYF | TRBV5-8 | - | - | TRBJ2-5
TGTGCCAGCAGTTACAGTAACAGGGTCTATAATTCACCCCTCCACTTT | CASSYSNRVYNSPLHF | TRBV6-5 | - | - | TRBJ1-6
TGTGCCAGCAGTGAAAAGTCGTATCAGCCCCAGCATTTT | CASSEKSYQPQHF | TRBV6-5 | - | - | TRBJ1-5
TGTGCCAGCAGCTTATTTTTCGGGACAGCCCGCAATCAGCCCCAGCATTTT | CASSLFFGTARNQPQHF | TRBV11-2 | - | TRBD1 | TRBJ1-5
TGTGCCAGCAGCTTGGAATTGGGATCCTACGAGCAGTACTTC | CASSLELGSYEQYF | TRBV5-6 | - | - | TRBJ2-7
TGTGCCAGCAGCCCGAGGGCTCGGGAGGCCCAGTACTTC | CASSPRAREAQYF | TRBV11-2 | - | TRBD2 | TRBJ2-5
TGTGCCAGCAGTTGGGAGAGTGGCCATAGCAATCAGCCCCAGCATTTT | CASSWESGHSNQPQHF | TRBV12-3/TRBV12-4 | - | - | TRBJ1-5
TGTGCCAGCAGCCCCCGGGCCAGCGGGAGATTCACCGGGGAGCTGTTTTTT | CASSPRASGRFTGELFF | TRBV7-3 | many | TRBD2 | TRBJ2-2
TGCAGTGCTAAGGGGGGAGCGGGAGTGGACTACGAGCAGTACTTC | CSAKGGAGVDYEQYF | TRBV20-1 | many | TRBD2 | TRBJ2-7
TGCAGTGCTAGTCCAGCAGGGATCGAGCAGTACTTC | CSASPAGIEQYF | TRBV20-1 | - | - | TRBJ2-7
TGTGCCATCAGTCCTACTAGCGGGAGGGACCAAGAGACCCAGTACTTC | CAISPTSGRDQETQYF | TRBV10-3 | many | TRBD2 | TRBJ2-5
TGTGCCAGTAGGGACGGGGAGCTGTTTTTT | CASRDGELFF | TRBV19 | many | - | TRBJ2-2
TGCAGCGTCAGTAGCGGGAGGGAAGAGACCCAGTACTTC | CSVSSGREETQYF | TRBV29-1 | - | TRBD2 | TRBJ2-5
TGTGCCAGCAGAATCGCCTTACGACAACCCACAGATACGCAGTATTTT | CASRIALRQPTDTQYF | TRBV5-5 | - | - | TRBJ2-3
TGCAGCGTTGAGGCTAGCGGGAGGTCAGATACGCAGTATTTT | CSVEASGRSDTQYF | TRBV29-1 | - | TRBD2 | TRBJ2-3
TGTGCCAGCAGTACAGGGGGCCGCGGCGGGGAGCTGCTTTTT | CASSTGGRGGELLF | TRBV12-3/TRBV12-4 | - | TRBD1 | TRBJ2-2
TGCAGTGCTCGGGCCCAGGAGGGATATTCACCCCTCCACTTT | CSARAQEGYSPLHF | TRBV20-1 | - | - | TRBJ1-6
TGTGCCAGCAGCTTAAAAGGTGGAGGGGCTCGGAATGTTGCTTTCTTT | CASSLKGGGARNVAFF | TRBV7-3 | many | - | TRBJ1-1
TGTGCCATCCGTCAGGGGGCTTTGACTGAAGCTTTCTTT | CAIRQGALTEAFF | TRBV10-3 | few | TRBD1 | TRBJ1-1
TGCAGTGCTAGAGGGACTAGCGGGAGGGCCAGCACCGGGGAGCTGTTTTTT | CSARGTSGRASTGELFF | TRBV20-1 | many | TRBD2 | TRBJ2-2
TGCGCCAGCAGCTCCCGCGGGAACTTACAAGAGACCCAGTACTTC | CASSSRGNLQETQYF | TRBV5-1 | - | - | TRBJ2-5
TGTGCCAGCAGACCAGGGGGCGCGGATGGCTACACCTTC | CASRPGGADGYTF | TRBV7-9 | many | TRBD1 | TRBJ1-2
TGCAGCGTTGACGGGGGCACTAATGAAAAACTGTTTTTT | CSVDGGTNEKLFF | TRBV29-1 | few | - | TRBJ1-4
TGTGCCAGCAGCTTGACCCCGGGGGCTTTAGAGACCCAGTACTTC | CASSLTPGALETQYF | TRBV7-3 | many | - | TRBJ2-5
TGTGCCAGCAGTTGGTCTTCATCCTACGAGCAGTACTTC | CASSWSSSYEQYF | TRBV10-3 | - | - | TRBJ2-7
TGTGCCAGTTCGCAAGAAGGTAGCTTCGAGCAGTACTTC | CASSQEGSFEQYF | TRBV19 | - | - | TRBJ2-7
TGTGCCAGCAGCTTAATTTTTCCGGGCTCGAAGTCGTCCTACTCCTACGAGCAGTACTTC | CASSLIFPGSKSSYSYEQYF | TRBV7-2 | - | - | TRBJ2-7
TGTGCCAGTAGTCCGGGGGGAAACTACGAGCAGTACTTC | CASSPGGNYEQYF | TRBV19 | few | TRBD2 | TRBJ2-7
TGCAGTTCATTAGATACAGAGATGAACACTGAAGCTTTCTTT | CSSLDTEMNTEAFF | TRBV20-1 | - | - | TRBJ1-1
TGTGCCAGCAGTACGGGAGGACAGGGGGCGAACACTGAAGCTTTCTTT | CASSTGGQGANTEAFF | TRBV6-1 | few | TRBD1 | TRBJ1-1
TGTGCCAGCAGCCGACCAGGGACGGGCCAGCCCCAGCATTTT | CASSRPGTGQPQHF | TRBV6-5 | - | - | TRBJ1-5
TGTGCCAGCAGCTCACCTTACAGGGGTGACGGCTACACCTTC | CASSSPYRGDGYTF | TRBV13 | many | TRBD1 | TRBJ1-2